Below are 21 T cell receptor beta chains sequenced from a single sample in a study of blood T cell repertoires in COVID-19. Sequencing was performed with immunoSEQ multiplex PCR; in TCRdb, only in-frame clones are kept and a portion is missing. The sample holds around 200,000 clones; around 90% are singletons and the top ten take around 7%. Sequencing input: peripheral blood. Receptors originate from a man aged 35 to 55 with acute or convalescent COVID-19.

CDR3 sequence: CASSYSDRQETQYF. CDR3 DNA: TGTGCCAGCAGTTACTCGGACAGACAAGAGACCCAGTACTTC. This chain uses TRBV6-5 with TRBJ2-5; tentatively, D is TRBD1 (6 bases). Trimming removed 0 bases at V and 2 bases at J, with 7 bases between. The CDR3 extends over 14 amino acids. Germline V CDR1 and CDR2: MNHEY, SVGAGI.

The CDR3 sequence is CAISGSYEQYF. CDR3 coding DNA: TGTGCCATCAGTGGTTCGTACGAGCAGTACTTC. The genes are TRBV10-3 and TRBJ2-7; D is unclear. CDR1 and CDR2 (germline): ENHRY, SYGVKD. The CDR3 totals 11 residues. Trimming stripped 4 bases from V and 4 bases from J, with 5 bases between.

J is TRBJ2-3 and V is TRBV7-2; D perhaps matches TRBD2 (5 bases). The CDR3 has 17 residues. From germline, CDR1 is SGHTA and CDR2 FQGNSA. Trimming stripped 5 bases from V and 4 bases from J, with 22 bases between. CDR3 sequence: CASSPRGSPRHPDTQYF. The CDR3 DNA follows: TGTGCCAGCAGCCCCCGAGGGTCGCCCCGGCATCCAGATACGCAGTATTTT.

The CDR3 loop reads CASSRDRDYNEKLFF. The DNA for the CDR3 is TGTGCCAGCAGCAGGGACAGGGATTACAATGAAAAACTGTTTTTT. The chain couples TRBV7-9 to TRBJ1-4, with 9 nucleotides matching TRBD1. This CDR3 has 15 amino acids. CDR1 SEHNR and CDR2 FQNEAQ come from the germline V gene (reference sequence). V lost 5 bases and J lost 5; bases outside the gene matches: 6.

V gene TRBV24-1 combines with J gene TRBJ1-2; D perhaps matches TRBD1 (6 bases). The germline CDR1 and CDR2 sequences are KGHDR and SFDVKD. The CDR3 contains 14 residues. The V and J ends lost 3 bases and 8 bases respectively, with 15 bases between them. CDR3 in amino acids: CATSDVNRARGYTF. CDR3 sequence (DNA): TGTGCCACCAGTGATGTCAACAGGGCAAGGGGCTACACCTTC.

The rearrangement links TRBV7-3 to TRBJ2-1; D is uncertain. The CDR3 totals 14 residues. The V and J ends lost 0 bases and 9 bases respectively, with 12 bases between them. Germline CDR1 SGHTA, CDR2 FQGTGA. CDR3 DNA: TGTGCCAGCAGCTTAACCGCTAGGATCGGTGAGCAGTTCTTC. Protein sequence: CASSLTARIGEQFF.

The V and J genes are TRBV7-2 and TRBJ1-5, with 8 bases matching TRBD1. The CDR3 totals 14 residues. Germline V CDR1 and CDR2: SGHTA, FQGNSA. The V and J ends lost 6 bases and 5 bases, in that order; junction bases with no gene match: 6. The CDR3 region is CASSYGQGYQPQHF. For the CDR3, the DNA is TGTGCCAGCAGTTACGGACAGGGCTATCAGCCCCAGCATTTT.

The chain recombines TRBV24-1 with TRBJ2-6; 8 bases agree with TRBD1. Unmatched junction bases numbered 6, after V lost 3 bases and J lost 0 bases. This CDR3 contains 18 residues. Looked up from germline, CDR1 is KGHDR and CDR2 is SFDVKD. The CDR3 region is CATSDRTGISSGANVLTF. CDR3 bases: TGTGCCACCAGTGATCGGACAGGGATAAGCTCTGGGGCCAACGTCCTGACTTTC.

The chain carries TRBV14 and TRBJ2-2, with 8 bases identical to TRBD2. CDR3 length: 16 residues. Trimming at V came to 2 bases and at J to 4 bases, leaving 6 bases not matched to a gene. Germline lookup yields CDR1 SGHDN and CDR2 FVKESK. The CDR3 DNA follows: TGTGCCAGCAGCCAATTAGCGGGGAAGGGCACCGGGGAGCTGTTTTTT. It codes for CASSQLAGKGTGELFF.

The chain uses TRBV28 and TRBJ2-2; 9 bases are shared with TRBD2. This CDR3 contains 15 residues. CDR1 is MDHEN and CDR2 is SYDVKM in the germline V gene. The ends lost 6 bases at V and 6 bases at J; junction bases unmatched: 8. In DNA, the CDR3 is TGTGCCAGCAGCCGCCGCGGCGGGGGGGCCGGGGAGCTGTTTTTT. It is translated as CASSRRGGGAGELFF.

As DNA, the CDR3 is TGCAGCGTTGAATGGGCAGGGACAAACTATGGCTACACCTTC. The encoded protein is CSVEWAGTNYGYTF. The rearrangement joins TRBV29-1 to TRBJ1-2; possible D gene TRBD1, 6 bases. V lost 2 bases and J 2 bases, leaving 12 bases between the germline ends. The CDR3 loop spans 14 amino acids. Germline CDR1 reads SQVTM; CDR2 reads ANQGSEA.

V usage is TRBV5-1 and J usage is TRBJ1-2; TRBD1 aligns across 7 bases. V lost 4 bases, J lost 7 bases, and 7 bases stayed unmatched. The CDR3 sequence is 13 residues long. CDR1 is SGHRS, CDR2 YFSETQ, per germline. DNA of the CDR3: TGCGCCAGCAGCCTGGGGACAGTTGCTGGCTACACCTTC. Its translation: CASSLGTVAGYTF.

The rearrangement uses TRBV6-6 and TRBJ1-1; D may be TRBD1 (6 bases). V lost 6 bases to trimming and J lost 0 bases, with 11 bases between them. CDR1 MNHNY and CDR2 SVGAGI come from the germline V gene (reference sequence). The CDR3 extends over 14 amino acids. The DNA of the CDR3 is TGTGCCAGCAGGGGGGCCCCTATGAACACTGAAGCTTTCTTT. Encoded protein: CASRGAPMNTEAFF.

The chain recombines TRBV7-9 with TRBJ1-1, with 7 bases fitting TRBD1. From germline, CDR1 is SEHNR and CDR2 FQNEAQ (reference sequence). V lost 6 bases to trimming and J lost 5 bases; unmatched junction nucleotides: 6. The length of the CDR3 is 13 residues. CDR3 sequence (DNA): TGTGCCAGCAGTTCCGGCAGGGGGACTGAAGCTTTCTTT. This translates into CASSSGRGTEAFF.

The CDR3 here is CASSPGQGNTEAFF. The CDR3 DNA reads as TGTGCCAGCAGTCCGGGACAGGGAAACACTGAAGCTTTCTTT. This chain uses TRBV6-4 with TRBJ1-1; TRBD1 matches at 9 bases. Germline V lookup: CDR1 MRHNA, CDR2 SNTAGT. The V segment lost 5 bases and the J segment 2 bases; nucleotides outside the gene matches: 3. This CDR3 has 14 amino acids.

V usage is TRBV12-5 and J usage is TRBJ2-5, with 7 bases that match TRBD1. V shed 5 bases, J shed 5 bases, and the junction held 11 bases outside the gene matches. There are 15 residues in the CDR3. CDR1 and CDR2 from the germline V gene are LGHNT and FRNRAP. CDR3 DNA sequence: TGTGCTAGTGGTCCGACAGGGATGGGTTGGGAGACCCAGTACTTC. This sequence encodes CASGPTGMGWETQYF.

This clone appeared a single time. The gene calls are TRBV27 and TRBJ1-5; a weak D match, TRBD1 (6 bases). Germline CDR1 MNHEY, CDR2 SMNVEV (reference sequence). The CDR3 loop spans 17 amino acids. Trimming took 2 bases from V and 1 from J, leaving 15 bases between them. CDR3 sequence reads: CASSLRGGGSSNQPQHF. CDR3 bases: TGTGCCAGCAGTTTACGCGGGGGGGGCTCGAGCAATCAGCCCCAGCATTTT.

CDR3 region: CASSEYGENEQFF. The CDR3 DNA is TGTGCCAGCAGTGAATACGGGGAGAATGAGCAGTTCTTC. The chain recombines TRBV25-1 with TRBJ2-1; D is possibly TRBD2 (5 bases). CDR1 is MGHDK and CDR2 is SYGVNS in the germline V gene. The CDR3 totals 13 residues. V lost 0 bases, J lost 7 bases, and 7 bases lay in between. Complete variable domain (other parts from reference TRBV25-1 and TRBJ2-1): EADIYQTPRYLVIGTGKKITLECSQTMGHDKMYWYQQDPGMELHLIHYSYGVNSTEKGDLSSESTVSRIRTEHFPLTLESARPSHTSQYLCASSEYGENEQFFGPGTRLTVL.

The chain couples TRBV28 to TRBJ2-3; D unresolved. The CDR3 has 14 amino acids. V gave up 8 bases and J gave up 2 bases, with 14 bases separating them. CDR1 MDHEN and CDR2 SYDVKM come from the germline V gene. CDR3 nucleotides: TGTGCCAGCGGAAACCGACACGTCACAGATACGCAGTATTTT. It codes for CASGNRHVTDTQYF.

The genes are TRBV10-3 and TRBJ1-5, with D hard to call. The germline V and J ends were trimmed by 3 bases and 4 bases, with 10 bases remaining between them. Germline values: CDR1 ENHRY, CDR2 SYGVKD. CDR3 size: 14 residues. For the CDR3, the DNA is TGTGCCATCAGTGATGTTTACAGAAATCAGCCCCAGCATTTT. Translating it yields CAISDVYRNQPQHF.

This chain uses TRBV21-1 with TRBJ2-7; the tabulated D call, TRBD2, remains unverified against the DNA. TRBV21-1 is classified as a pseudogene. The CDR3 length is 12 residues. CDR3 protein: CASPRRSPQQYF. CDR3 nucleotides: TGTGCCAGTCCCCGCCGGAGCCCTCAGCAGTACTTC.